Sequencing of this TCR beta chain was carried out in a study of tumor and adjacent non-tumor tissue in lung cancer. Looking at the study overall: Stage I to III disease affected ten to eleven men and roughly five women aged roughly 31 to 85. Each sample yielded millions of productive TCRbeta reads on average.

The CDR3 is 15 amino acids. Unmatched junction bases numbered 2, after V lost 6 bases and J lost 3 bases. Three rounds of nested PCR, following a modified ARM-PCR protocol, produced the TCRbeta library. TCRdb reprocessed the multiplex PCR reads via MiXCR and lists one record per CDR3 protein. This table holds 120,000 or so distinct CDR3 sequences, 66% found once. This sample's RNA came from whole unsorted tissue. This clonotype appeared many times. J is TRBJ2-6 and V is TRBV12-3 or TRBV12-4, with TRBD1 matching over 10 bases. The sequenced sample consisted of lung tumor tissue. The sequence was obtained from a man aged 25 to 45 with non-small cell lung cancer. CDR3 region: CASSRTGGGANVLTF. As DNA, the CDR3 is TGTGCCAGCAGCCGGACAGGGGGTGGGGCCAACGTCCTGACTTTC.